This T cell receptor (beta chain) is from a study of blood T cell repertoires in COVID-19. CDR3 length: 16 amino acids. Profiling relied on immunoSEQ multiplex PCR, and the TCRdb table lists in-frame clones only, not all of them. This repertoire shows approximately 200,000 clones, more than 75% found once; its top ten account for 3.5% to 4.5%. Specimen: peripheral blood. This receptor was obtained from a man aged 50 to 60 with acute or convalescent COVID-19. V usage is TRBV7-5 and J usage is TRBJ1-5. TRBV7-5 is termed a pseudogene. The CDR3 protein is CVRSLVRVVSNQPQHF. CDR3 sequence (DNA): TGTGTCAGAAGCTTAGTGCGGGTTGTAAGCAATCAGCCCCAGCATTTT.